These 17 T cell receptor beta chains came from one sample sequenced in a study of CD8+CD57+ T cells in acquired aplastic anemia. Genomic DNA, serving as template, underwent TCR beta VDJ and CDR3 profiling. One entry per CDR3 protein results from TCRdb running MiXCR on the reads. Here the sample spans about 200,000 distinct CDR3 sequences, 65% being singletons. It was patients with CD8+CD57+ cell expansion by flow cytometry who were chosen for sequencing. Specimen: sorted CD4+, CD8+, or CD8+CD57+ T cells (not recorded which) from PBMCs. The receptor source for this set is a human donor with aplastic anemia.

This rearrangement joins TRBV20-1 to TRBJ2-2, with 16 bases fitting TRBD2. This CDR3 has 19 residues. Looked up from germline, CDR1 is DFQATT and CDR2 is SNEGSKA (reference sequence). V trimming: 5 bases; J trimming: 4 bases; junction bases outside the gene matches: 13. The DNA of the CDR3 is TGCAGTGCTTGGGGACTAGCGGGGGGGATCGTCGGTGGCACCGGGGAGCTGTTTTTT. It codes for CSAWGLAGGIVGGTGELFF.

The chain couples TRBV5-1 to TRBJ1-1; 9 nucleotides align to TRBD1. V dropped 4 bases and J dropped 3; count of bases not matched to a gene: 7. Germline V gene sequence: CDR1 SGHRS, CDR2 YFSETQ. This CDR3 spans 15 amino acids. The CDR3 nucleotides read TGCGCCAGCAGCACCACAGGGGGCGAGTACACTGAAGCTTTCTTT. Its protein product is CASSTTGGEYTEAFF.

CDR3 DNA sequence: TGTGCCAGTAGTATCTCGGGGGCCAGGGAGCTGTTTTTT. Its translation: CASSISGARELFF. The chain joins TRBV19 to TRBJ2-2; D might be TRBD1 or TRBD2, each matching 6 bases. The CDR3 has 13 residues. Trimming left V 3 bases short and J 9 bases short, with 11 bases between. In germline, CDR1 is LNHDA, CDR2 SQIVND (reference sequence).

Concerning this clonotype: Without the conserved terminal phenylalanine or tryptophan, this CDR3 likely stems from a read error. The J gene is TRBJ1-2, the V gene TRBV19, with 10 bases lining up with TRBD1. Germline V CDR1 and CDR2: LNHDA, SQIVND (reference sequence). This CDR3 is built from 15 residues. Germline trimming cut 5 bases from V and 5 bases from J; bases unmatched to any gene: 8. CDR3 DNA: TGTGCCAGTAGTCTGGACAGGGGGGCATCATATGGCTACACCTAC. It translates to CASSLDRGASYGYTY.

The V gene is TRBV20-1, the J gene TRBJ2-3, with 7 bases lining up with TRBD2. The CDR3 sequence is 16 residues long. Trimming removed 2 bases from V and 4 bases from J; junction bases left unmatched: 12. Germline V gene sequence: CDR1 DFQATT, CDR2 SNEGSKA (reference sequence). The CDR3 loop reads CSARLAAAPQADTQYF. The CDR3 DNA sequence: TGCAGTGCTAGACTAGCGGCCGCCCCCCAGGCAGATACGCAGTATTTT.

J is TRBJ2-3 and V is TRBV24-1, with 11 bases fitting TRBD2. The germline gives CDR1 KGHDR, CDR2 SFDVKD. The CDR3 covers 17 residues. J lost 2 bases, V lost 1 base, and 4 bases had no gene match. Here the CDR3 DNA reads TGTGCCACCAGTGATTTTTGGACTAGCGGGTCCACAGATACGCAGTATTTT. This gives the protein CATSDFWTSGSTDTQYF.

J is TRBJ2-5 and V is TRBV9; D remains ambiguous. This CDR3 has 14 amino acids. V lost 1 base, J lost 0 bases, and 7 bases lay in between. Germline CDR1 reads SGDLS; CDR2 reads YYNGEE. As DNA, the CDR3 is TGTGCCAGCAGCGTATTTGGAGACCAAGAGACCCAGTACTTC. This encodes CASSVFGDQETQYF.

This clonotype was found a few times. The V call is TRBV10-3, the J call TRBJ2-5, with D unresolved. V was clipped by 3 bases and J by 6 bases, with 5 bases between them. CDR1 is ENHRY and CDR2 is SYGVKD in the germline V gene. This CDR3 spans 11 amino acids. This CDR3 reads CAISDMQTQYF. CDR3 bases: TGTGCCATCAGTGATATGCAGACCCAGTACTTC.

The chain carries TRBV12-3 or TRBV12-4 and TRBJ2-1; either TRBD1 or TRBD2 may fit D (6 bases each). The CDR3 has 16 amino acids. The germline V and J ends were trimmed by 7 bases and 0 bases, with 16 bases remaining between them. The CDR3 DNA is TGTGCCAGCACCGGGGGCCGGGGCCACTCCTACAATGAGCAGTTCTTC. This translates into CASTGGRGHSYNEQFF.

The CDR3 protein is CASSAALGGVQETQYF. CDR3 DNA: TGTGCCAGCAGCGCAGCTTTGGGGGGCGTACAAGAGACCCAGTACTTC. The chain recombines TRBV7-3 with TRBJ2-5, with D perhaps matching TRBD1 or TRBD2 (6 bases each). The CDR3 covers 16 residues. Germline V lookup: CDR1 SGHTA, CDR2 FQGTGA. Trimming shortened V by 5 bases and J by 2 bases, and 18 bases separated the two germline ends. Looking up the rest from reference TRBV7-3 and TRBJ2-5 gives the full variable domain: GAGVSQTPSNKVTEKGKYVELRCDPISGHTALYWYRQSLGQGPEFLIYFQGTGAADDSGLPNDRFFAVRPEGSVSTLKIQRTERGDSAVYLCASSAALGGVQETQYFGPGTRLLVL.

The CDR3 loop reads CASSPTGGVVSNQPQHF. The CDR3 region has the DNA TGCGCCAGCAGCCCCACAGGGGGAGTTGTGAGCAATCAGCCCCAGCATTTT. V gene TRBV10-2 combines with J gene TRBJ1-5; TRBD1 agrees at 8 bases. The CDR3 has 17 amino acids. V shed 6 bases and J 1 base; nucleotides not matched to a gene: 11. Germline loops: CDR1 WSHSY, CDR2 SAAADI.

The CDR3 nucleotides read TGCAGTGCGGACAGGGGGGCCTACAATGAGCAGTTCTTC. Its protein is CSADRGAYNEQFF. The chain carries TRBV20-1 and TRBJ2-1; 10 nucleotides match TRBD1. After removal of 6 bases from V and 2 bases from J, the junction contained 1 base not matched to a gene. The CDR3 is 13 residues long. Germline lookup yields CDR1 DFQATT and CDR2 SNEGSKA (reference sequence).

The CDR3 spells CSGNSGSGYEQYF. CDR3 DNA: TGCAGCGGTAACAGCGGGAGTGGCTACGAGCAGTACTTC. V and J are TRBV29-1 and TRBJ2-7, with 8 bases fitting TRBD2. This CDR3 spans 13 amino acids. With 7 bases clipped from V and 3 bases from J, the junction kept 8 bases outside the gene matches. The germline CDR1 and CDR2 sequences are SQVTM and ANQGSEA.

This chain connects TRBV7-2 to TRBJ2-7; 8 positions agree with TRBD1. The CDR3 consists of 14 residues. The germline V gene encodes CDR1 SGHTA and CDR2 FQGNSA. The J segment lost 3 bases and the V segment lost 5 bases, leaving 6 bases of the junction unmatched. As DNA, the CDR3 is TGTGCCAGCAGCATCCCGGACAGGGTCTACGAGCAGTACTTC. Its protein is CASSIPDRVYEQYF.

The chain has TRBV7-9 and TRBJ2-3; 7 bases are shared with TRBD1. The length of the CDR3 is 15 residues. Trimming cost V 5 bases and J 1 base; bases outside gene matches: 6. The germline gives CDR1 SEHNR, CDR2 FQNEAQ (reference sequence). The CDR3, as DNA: TGTGCCAGCAGCGCGAAAGGGGGCCGCACAGATACGCAGTATTTT. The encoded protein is CASSAKGGRTDTQYF.

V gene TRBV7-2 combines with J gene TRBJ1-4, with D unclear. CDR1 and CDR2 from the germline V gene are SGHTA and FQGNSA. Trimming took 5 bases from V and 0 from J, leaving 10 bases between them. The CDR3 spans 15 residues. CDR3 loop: CASSLGWATNEKLFF. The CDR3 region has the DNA TGTGCCAGCAGCCTCGGGTGGGCAACTAATGAAAAACTGTTTTTT.

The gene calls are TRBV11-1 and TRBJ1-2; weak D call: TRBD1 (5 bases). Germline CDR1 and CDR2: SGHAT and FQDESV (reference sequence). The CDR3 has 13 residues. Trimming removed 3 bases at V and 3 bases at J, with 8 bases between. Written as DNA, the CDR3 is TGTGCCAGCAGCTTGGCCAGGGACTATGGCTACACCTTC. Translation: CASSLARDYGYTF.